This paragraph covers one T cell receptor (beta chain) sequence. The antigen is not known. The isolated RNA, all of it, was reverse transcribed, so expressed TCRB transcripts were what got sequenced. Only in-frame clones appear in the TCRdb table, and some are missing; sequencing was by immunoSEQ multiplex PCR. This table holds about 150,000 clones, about 9.4% found once. The entry originates in a study of beta chain features in type 1 diabetes. Study-wide findings and caveats: Within each of all four CD4+ subsets, Type 1 diabetes patients had TCRB CDR3s that were moderately but significantly shorter.

Germline CDR1 SGHRS, CDR2 YFSETQ. The CDR3 is 16 amino acids. V was pared by 0 bases and J by 3 bases, with 3 bases of the junction left unmatched. The receptor was isolated from a man aged 25-40 years with type 1 diabetes. Sequenced sample: central memory CD4+ T cells from blood. The chain carries TRBV5-1 and TRBJ2-5; 12 nucleotides match TRBD2. The CDR3 protein is CASSLVSSGREETQYF. CDR3 coding DNA: TGCGCCAGCAGCTTGGTGTCTAGCGGGAGGGAAGAGACCCAGTACTTC.